This TCR beta chain was documented in a study of cytomegalovirus exposure and HLA in healthy donors. Study conclusions and caveats: Within an earlier analysis, most TCR beta V segments proved productive either about 90% or about 30% of the time.

Regarding this clone: The antigen is not known.

PCR employed 60 Vbeta and 13 Jbeta primers. Sequenced by immunoSEQ multiplex PCR; TCRdb stores in-frame clones only, minus some. The sample spans 100,000 to 150,000 clones; the ten largest clones claim approximately 0.93%. Trimming removed 1 base from V and 5 bases from J, with 8 bases in between. CDR1 is MNHNS and CDR2 is SASEGT in the germline V gene. The CDR3 runs 14 residues. This sequence originates from a man between 18 and 29 years old in good health and CMV-seronegative. V is TRBV6-1 and J is TRBJ1-4; D uncertain. Specimen: PBMCs. CDR3 region: CASSEGDTNEKLFF. The CDR3 region has the DNA TGTGCCAGCAGTGAAGGTGATACAAATGAAAAACTGTTTTTT.